This T cell receptor beta chain appears in the sequencing data of a study of control samples from healthy donors and cancer patients. Assay used: immunoSEQ multiplex PCR; TCRdb lists only in-frame clones, some missing. The sample carries about 82,000 clones, around 87% recorded once. Unmatched junction bases numbered 5, after V lost 4 bases and J lost 2 bases. Germline V lookup: CDR1 SGHRS, CDR2 YFSETQ. The CDR3 contains 15 residues. The sequence came from a man aged 45 to 65 in good health. The sequencing sample was made of blood. The gene calls are TRBV5-1 and TRBJ2-5, with 10 bases identical to TRBD1. CDR3 region: CASSEGQGPQETQYF. CDR3 nucleotide sequence: TGCGCCAGCAGCGAGGGACAGGGGCCTCAAGAGACCCAGTACTTC.